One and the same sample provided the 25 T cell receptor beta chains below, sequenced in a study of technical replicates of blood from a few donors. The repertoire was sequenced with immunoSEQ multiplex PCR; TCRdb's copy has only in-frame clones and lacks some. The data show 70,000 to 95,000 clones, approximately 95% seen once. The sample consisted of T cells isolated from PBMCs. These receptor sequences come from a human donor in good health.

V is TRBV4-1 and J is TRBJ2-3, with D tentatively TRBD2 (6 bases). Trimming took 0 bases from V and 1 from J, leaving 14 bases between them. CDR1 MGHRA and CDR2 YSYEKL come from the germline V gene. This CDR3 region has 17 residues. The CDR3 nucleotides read TGCGCCAGCAGCCAAGAAATGGCGGGGAACCGCACAGATACGCAGTATTTT. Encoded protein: CASSQEMAGNRTDTQYF.

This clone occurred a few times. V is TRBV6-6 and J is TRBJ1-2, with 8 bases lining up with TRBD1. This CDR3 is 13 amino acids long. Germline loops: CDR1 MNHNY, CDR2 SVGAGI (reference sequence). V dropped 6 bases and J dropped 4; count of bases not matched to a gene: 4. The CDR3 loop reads CASSDDRGYGYTF. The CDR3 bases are TGTGCCAGCAGCGATGACAGGGGCTATGGCTACACCTTC.

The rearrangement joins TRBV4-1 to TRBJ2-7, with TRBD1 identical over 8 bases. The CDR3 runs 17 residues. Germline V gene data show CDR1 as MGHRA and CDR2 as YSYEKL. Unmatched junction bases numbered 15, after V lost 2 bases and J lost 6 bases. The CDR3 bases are TGCGCCAGCAGCCAAACCCGACAGGGACAGGTGCGGAGCGAGCAGTACTTC. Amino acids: CASSQTRQGQVRSEQYF.

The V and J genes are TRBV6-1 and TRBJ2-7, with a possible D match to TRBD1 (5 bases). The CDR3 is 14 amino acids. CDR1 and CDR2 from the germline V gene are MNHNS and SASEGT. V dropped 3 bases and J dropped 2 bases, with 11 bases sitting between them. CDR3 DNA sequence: TGTGCCAGCAGTGATTGGGGCAGGGCCTACGAGCAGTACTTC. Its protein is CASSDWGRAYEQYF.

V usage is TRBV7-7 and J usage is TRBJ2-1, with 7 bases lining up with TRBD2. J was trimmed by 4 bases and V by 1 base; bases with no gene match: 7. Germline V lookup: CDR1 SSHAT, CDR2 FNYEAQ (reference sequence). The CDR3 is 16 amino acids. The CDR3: CASSLDTGGGYNEQFF. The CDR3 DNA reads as TGTGCCAGCAGCTTAGACACGGGAGGAGGATACAATGAGCAGTTCTTC.

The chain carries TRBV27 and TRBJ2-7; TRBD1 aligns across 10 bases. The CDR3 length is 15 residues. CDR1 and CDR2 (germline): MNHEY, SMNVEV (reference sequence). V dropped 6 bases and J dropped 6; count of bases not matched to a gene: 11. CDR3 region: CASSPPGQGIREQYF. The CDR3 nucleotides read TGTGCCAGCAGCCCTCCGGGACAGGGGATCCGCGAGCAGTACTTC.

As DNA, the CDR3 is TGTGCCAGCAGTTTACTCGGACACCAAACCGGGGAGCTGTTTTTT. The encoded protein is CASSLLGHQTGELFF. The chain uses TRBV28 and TRBJ2-2; possible D gene TRBD1, 5 bases. Germline CDR1 and CDR2: MDHEN and SYDVKM. The CDR3 runs 15 residues. Trimming left V 2 bases short and J 5 bases short, with 12 bases between.

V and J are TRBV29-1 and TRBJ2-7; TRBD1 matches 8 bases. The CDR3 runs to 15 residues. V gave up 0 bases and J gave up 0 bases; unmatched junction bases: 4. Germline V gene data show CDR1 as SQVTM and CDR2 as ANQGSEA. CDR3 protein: CSVEDLGTGSYEQYF. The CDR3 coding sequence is TGCAGCGTTGAAGATCTGGGGACAGGCTCCTACGAGCAGTACTTC.

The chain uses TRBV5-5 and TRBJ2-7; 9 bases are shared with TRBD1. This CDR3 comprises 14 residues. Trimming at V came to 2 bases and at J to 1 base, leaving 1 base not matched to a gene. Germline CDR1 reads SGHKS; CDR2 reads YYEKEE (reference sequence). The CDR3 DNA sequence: TGTGCCAGCAGCTTCGGGACAGGGTCCTACGAGCAGTACTTC. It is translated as CASSFGTGSYEQYF. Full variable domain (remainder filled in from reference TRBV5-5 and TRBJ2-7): DAGVTQSPTHLIKTRGQQVTLRCSPISGHKSVSWYQQVLGQGPQFIFQYYEKEERGRGNFPDRFSARQFPNYSSELNVNALLLGDSALYLCASSFGTGSYEQYFGPGTRLTVT.

The CDR3 nucleotides are TGTGCCTGGAGTATCATGGGACTAGCGGATACTTACGAGCAGTACTTC. This codes for CAWSIMGLADTYEQYF. The chain is built from TRBV30 and TRBJ2-7; TRBD2 aligns across 11 bases. Trimming took 2 bases from V and 4 from J; bases not matched to a gene: 10. This CDR3 comprises 16 residues. In germline, CDR1 is GTSNPN, CDR2 SVGIG (reference sequence). Based on the CDR3 plus reference TRBV30 and TRBJ2-7, the full variable domain is SQTIHQWPATLVQPVGSPLSLECTVEGTSNPNLYWYRQAAGRGLQLLFYSVGIGQISSEVPQNLSASRPQDRQFILSSKKLLLSDSGFYLCAWSIMGLADTYEQYFGPGTRLTVT.

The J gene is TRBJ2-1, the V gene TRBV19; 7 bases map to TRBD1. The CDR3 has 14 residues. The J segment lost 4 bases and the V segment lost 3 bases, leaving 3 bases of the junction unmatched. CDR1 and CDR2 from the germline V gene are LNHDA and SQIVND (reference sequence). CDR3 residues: CASSIGTAYNEQFF. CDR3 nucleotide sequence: TGTGCCAGTAGTATTGGGACAGCTTACAATGAGCAGTTCTTC.

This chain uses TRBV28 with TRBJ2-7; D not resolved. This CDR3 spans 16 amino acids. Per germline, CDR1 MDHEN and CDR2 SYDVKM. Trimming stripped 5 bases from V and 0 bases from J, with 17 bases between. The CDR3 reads CASSPSLGSYSYEQYF. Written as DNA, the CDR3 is TGTGCCAGCAGTCCATCGTTGGGCAGTTACTCCTACGAGCAGTACTTC.

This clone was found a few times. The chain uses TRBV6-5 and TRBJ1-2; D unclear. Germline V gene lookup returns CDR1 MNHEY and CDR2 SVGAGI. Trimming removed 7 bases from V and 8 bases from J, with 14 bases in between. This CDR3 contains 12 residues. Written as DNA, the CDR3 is TGTGCCAGCACCGGGTACTCGAACGGCTACACCTTC. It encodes CASTGYSNGYTF.

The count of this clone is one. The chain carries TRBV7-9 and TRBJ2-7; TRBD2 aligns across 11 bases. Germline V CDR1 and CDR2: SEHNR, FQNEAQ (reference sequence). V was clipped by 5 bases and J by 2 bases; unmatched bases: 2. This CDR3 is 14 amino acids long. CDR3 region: CASSVSGRAYEQYF. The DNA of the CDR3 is TGTGCCAGCAGCGTTAGCGGGAGGGCCTACGAGCAGTACTTC.

CDR3 sequence: CASSPIDSESYEQYF. The CDR3 coding sequence is TGTGCCAGCAGTCCGATCGACAGTGAATCCTACGAGCAGTACTTC. This sequence joins TRBV28 and TRBJ2-7, with TRBD1 as a possible D gene (5 bases). This CDR3 is 15 amino acids long. The V gene lost 5 bases and the J gene lost 1 base, with 15 bases spanning the gap. Germline CDR1 is MDHEN and CDR2 is SYDVKM.

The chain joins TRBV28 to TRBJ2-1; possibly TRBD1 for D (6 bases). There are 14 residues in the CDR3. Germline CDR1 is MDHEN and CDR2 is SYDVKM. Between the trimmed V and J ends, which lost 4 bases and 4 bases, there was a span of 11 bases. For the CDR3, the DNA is TGTGCCAGCAGTTCGCCGGACAGTTACAATGAGCAGTTCTTC. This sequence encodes CASSSPDSYNEQFF.

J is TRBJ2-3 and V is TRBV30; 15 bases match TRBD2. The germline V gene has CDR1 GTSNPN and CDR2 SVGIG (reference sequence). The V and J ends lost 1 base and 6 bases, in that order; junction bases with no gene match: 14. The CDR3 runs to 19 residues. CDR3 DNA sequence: TGTGCCTGGAGTGCGTATCTAGGGACTAGCGGGGGGCGATCGGATACGCAGTATTTT. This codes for CAWSAYLGTSGGRSDTQYF.

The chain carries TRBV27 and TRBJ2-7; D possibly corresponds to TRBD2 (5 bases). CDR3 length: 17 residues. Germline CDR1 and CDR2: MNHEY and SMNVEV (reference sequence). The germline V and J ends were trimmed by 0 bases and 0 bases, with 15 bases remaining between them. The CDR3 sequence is CASSLSVGAGGSYEQYF. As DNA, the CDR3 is TGTGCCAGCAGTTTATCCGTCGGTGCGGGCGGCTCCTACGAGCAGTACTTC.

In DNA, the CDR3 is TGTGCCTGGAGTGGGGGGGGCAATCAGCCCCAGCATTTT. Translated, it gives CAWSGGGNQPQHF. V is TRBV30 and J is TRBJ1-5, with D perhaps TRBD1 (5 bases). Germline V gives CDR1 GTSNPN, CDR2 SVGIG (reference sequence). This CDR3 spans 13 amino acids. V was pared by 1 base and J by 2 bases, with 6 bases between.

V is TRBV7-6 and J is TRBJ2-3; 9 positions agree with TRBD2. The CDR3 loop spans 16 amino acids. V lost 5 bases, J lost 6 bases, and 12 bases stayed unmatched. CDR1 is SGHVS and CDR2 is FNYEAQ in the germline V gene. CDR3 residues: CASSTTPREGEDTQYF. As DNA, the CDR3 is TGTGCCAGCAGCACCACCCCGCGGGAGGGCGAGGATACGCAGTATTTT.

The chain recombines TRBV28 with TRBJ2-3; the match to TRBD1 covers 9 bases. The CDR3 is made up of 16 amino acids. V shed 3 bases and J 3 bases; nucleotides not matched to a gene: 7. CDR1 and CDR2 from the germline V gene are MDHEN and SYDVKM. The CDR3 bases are TGTGCCAGCAGTTTCCCCGGGACAGGGTGGACAGATACGCAGTATTTT. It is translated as CASSFPGTGWTDTQYF.

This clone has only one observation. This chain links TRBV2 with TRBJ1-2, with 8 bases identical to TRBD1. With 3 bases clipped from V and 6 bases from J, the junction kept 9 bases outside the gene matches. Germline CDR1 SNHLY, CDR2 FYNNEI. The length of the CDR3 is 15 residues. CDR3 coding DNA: TGTGCCAGCAGTGACATGGGACAGGCTCCAAATGGCTACACCTTC. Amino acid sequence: CASSDMGQAPNGYTF.

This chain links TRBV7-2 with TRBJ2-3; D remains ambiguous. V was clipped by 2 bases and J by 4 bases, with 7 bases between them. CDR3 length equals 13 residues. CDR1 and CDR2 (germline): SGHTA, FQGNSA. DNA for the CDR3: TGTGCCAGCAGCTTACAGTTCTCAGATACGCAGTATTTT. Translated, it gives CASSLQFSDTQYF. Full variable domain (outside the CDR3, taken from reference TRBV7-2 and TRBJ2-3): GAGVSQSPSNKVTEKGKDVELRCDPISGHTALYWYRQSLGQGLEFLIYFQGNSAPDKSGLPSDRFSAERTGGSVSTLTIQRTQQEDSAVYLCASSLQFSDTQYFGPGTRLTVL.

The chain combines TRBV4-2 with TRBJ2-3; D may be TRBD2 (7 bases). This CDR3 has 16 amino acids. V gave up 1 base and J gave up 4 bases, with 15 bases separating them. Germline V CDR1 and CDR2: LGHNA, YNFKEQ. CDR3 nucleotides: TGTGCCAGCAGCCAAGTAGGGGGGGAGGGGGCAGATACGCAGTATTTT. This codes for CASSQVGGEGADTQYF.

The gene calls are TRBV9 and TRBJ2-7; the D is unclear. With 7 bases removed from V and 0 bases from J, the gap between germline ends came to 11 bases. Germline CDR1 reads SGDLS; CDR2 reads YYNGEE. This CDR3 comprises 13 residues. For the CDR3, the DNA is TGTGCCAGCGACTCCCTTGCCTCCTACGAGCAGTACTTC. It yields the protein CASDSLASYEQYF.